This entry lists 2 T cell receptor delta chains sequenced from one sample in a study of γδ T cells in repeated Plasmodium falciparum infection. TCRdb re-analyzed the multiplex PCR reads via CATT. The sample has some 100,000 delta-chain clones, approximately 1.5% seen once. Bulk repertoires came from Vgamma9/Vdelta2+ or Vdelta2-negative gammadelta T cells flow-sorted from PBMC. Sequencing was performed on gamma-delta T cells from blood. The source of these receptors is a pool of human donors (malaria-infected and uninfected, not separated).

Points on this clone: The protein TCRdb gives is from a much larger clone and does not agree with this DNA's translation at residue 7, likely a read error; the protein shown here comes from the DNA. The chain recombines TRDV2 with TRDJ1, with a weak D call TRDD3 (6 bases). This CDR3 region has 16 residues. Deletions cut 0 bases from V and 10 bases from J, with 23 bases between. Germline values: CDR1 GEAIGNYY, CDR2 EKD. CDR3 sequence (DNA): TGTGCCTGTGACACCCTTAGGGGATCGGAGTTGAAAAGACTCATCTTT. Its translation is CACDTLRGSELKRLIF.

The sample holds a few counts of this clone. TCRdb's listed protein matches a much larger clone and diverges from this DNA's translation at residue 20, likely through a read error; the protein shown comes from the DNA. The J gene is TRDJ1, the V gene TRDV1; 10 positions match TRDD3. No J gene is reported in TCRdb; it was inferred here by comparing the DNA with germline. Germline V CDR1 and CDR2: TSWWSYY, QGS. Trimming at V came to 2 bases and at J to 0 bases, leaving 30 bases not matched to a gene. The CDR3 has 25 amino acids. This CDR3 reads CALGEMKGVLRFDWGIRGDTDKLIF. CDR3 coding DNA: TGTGCTCTTGGGGAAATGAAGGGCGTCCTACGTTTCGACTGGGGGATTCGGGGGGACACCGATAAACTCATCTTT.